The clone carrying this TCR beta chain has a handful of counts. Its antigen remains unknown. The data are from a study of T-cell memory formation after mild COVID-19. Across the whole study: TCR clusters were largely donor specific.

CDR1 and CDR2 from the germline V gene are SEHNR and FQNEAQ (reference sequence). V was trimmed by 3 bases and J by 10 bases, leaving 7 bases between them. This CDR3 has 12 amino acids. Regarding the study as a whole: Pre-infection memory held some responding clones, suggesting pre-existing cross-reactive T cells responded. Clones shrinking from day 15 to 85 showed even CD4/CD8 mixes; later expanders tilted CD4+.

TCRdb re-called the 5' RACE reads through MiXCR, storing one row per CDR3 protein. This sample carries 190,000 or so distinct CDR3 sequences, under 12% of them seen once, and the ten largest clones take approximately 3%. This chain connects TRBV7-9 to TRBJ1-6; no clear D. This TCR was sampled from a man aged 18-30 years who had mild COVID-19 (a few samples of this study predate the infection). Cell type and time point are not known. Sequenced sample: PBMCs or a T cell subset sorted from them (not recorded which). In DNA form, the CDR3 reads TGTGCCAGCAGCTTGCTAGAGTCACCCCTCCACTTT. This sequence encodes CASSLLESPLHF.